In its sample, the clone carrying this TCR beta chain was seen a few times. Its antigen is not identified. The data were taken from a study of beta chain features in type 1 diabetes. Study-wide findings and caveats: More deletions and fewer insertions at VDJ junctions were seen in type 1 diabetes patients. In all four CD4+ subsets, TCRB CDR3 length was significantly, moderately reduced in type 1 diabetes.

The investigators reverse transcribed all of the isolated RNA, so they sequenced expressed TCRB transcripts. Assay used: immunoSEQ multiplex PCR; TCRdb lists only in-frame clones, some missing. This table has about 270,000 clones, roughly an eighth appearing once. V was shortened by 1 base and J by 7 bases, with 11 bases between the two germline ends. Germline assignment: CDR1 SGHRS and CDR2 YFSETQ. The CDR3 runs 14 residues. The J gene is TRBJ1-4, the V gene TRBV5-1; no clear D. This receptor was obtained from a man aged 25 to 45 with type 1 diabetes. The sample was naive CD4+ T cells from blood. For the CDR3, the DNA is TGCGCCAGCAGCTTGATTGAGGGCGGTGAAAAACTGTTTTTT. It codes for CASSLIEGGEKLFF.